This T cell receptor (beta chain) was documented in a study of T cell changes during pregnancy in multiple sclerosis. Assay used: immunoSEQ multiplex PCR; TCRdb lists only in-frame clones, some missing. The table shows about 40,000 clones, with 70% to 90% occurring only once. Sequenced here: CD4+ T cells from peripheral blood mononuclear cells, sampled after pregnancy. This sequence was found in a female donor with multiple sclerosis, enrolled in a pregnancy study.

CDR3 nucleotide sequence: TGTGCCAGCAGTGAAGCGCTTCGCGGGGGGGGAGACATTCAGTACTTC. It yields the protein CASSEALRGGGDIQYF. The rearrangement links TRBV2 to TRBJ2-4, with 9 bases aligning to TRBD2. J gave up 8 bases and V 0 bases, and 8 bases lay outside the gene matches. CDR1 is SNHLY, CDR2 FYNNEI, per germline. The CDR3 has 16 amino acids.